One and the same sample provided the 8 T cell receptor beta chains below, sequenced in a study of spatial heterogeneity in lung cancer. Time point described: sample taken at primary tumor resection. The input material, whole RNA from tumor, nontumor lung or frozen PBMC, was sequenced unsorted. TCRdb itself ran the 5' RACE reads through MiXCR, one entry per CDR3 protein. The repertoire holds 90,000 to 95,000 distinct CDR3 sequences, with approximately 12% as singletons. The sequencing here drew on PBMCs, taken at surgery. The receptors were sampled from a male donor with early-stage non-small cell lung cancer.

This clonotype was observed a few times. The rearrangement joins TRBV29-1 to TRBJ1-2, with 7 bases matching TRBD1. Germline-derived CDR1 and CDR2 are SQVTM and ANQGSEA. V was pared by 4 bases and J by 3 bases, with 5 bases of the junction left unmatched. The CDR3 is 13 amino acids. This CDR3 reads CSVGKGADYGYTF. The CDR3, as DNA: TGCAGCGTTGGCAAGGGGGCTGACTATGGCTACACCTTC.

CDR3: CASSQQATSYEQYF. For the CDR3, the DNA is TGTGCCAGCAGTCAACAGGCGACCTCCTACGAGCAGTACTTC. The V gene is TRBV6-2 or TRBV6-3, the J gene TRBJ2-7; TRBD1 might be the D (5 bases). The CDR3 totals 14 residues. V was cut by 5 bases and J by 0 bases, with 11 bases left in between. CDR1 is MNHEY, CDR2 SVGEGT, per germline.

This clonotype was found many times. The V and J genes are TRBV12-3 or TRBV12-4 and TRBJ1-5, with TRBD1 as a possible D gene (6 bases). CDR3 size: 16 residues. V gave up 3 bases and J gave up 0 bases, with 12 bases separating them. The CDR3 spells CASSFRGDNSNQPQHF. The CDR3 DNA follows: TGTGCCAGCAGTTTCAGGGGCGATAATAGCAATCAGCCCCAGCATTTT.

This clonotype came up a few times. The J gene is TRBJ2-3, the V gene TRBV15; TRBD2 is a possible D gene (6 bases). V lost 3 bases and J lost 6, with 10 bases in between. From germline, CDR1 is LNHNV and CDR2 YYDKDF (reference sequence). CDR3 length: 13 amino acids. This CDR3 is CATSSRGTDTQYF. CDR3 nucleotide sequence: TGTGCCACCAGCAGTCGGGGGACGGATACGCAGTATTTT.

There are many counts of this clonotype. Germline is not matched at one junction end, which may reflect a read error. The V gene is TRBV5-1, the J gene TRBJ2-5; D remains ambiguous. The CDR3 totals 11 residues. Per germline, CDR1 SGHRS and CDR2 YFSETQ. CDR3 amino acids: CASSSQETQYF. The CDR3 coding sequence is TGTGCCAGCAGTTCACAAGAGACCCAGTACTTC.

This chain links TRBV7-8 with TRBJ2-1, with TRBD1 matching over 10 bases. The CDR3 loop spans 17 amino acids. V dropped 5 bases and J dropped 0; count of bases not matched to a gene: 7. CDR1 and CDR2 from the germline V gene are SGHVS and FQNEAQ. The CDR3 bases are TGTGCCAGCAGCCCTTGGACAGGGGGGAGCTCCTACAATGAGCAGTTCTTC. Protein sequence: CASSPWTGGSSYNEQFF.

The chain employs TRBV5-1 and TRBJ1-1, with D possibly being TRBD1 (5 bases). Germline-derived CDR1 and CDR2 are SGHRS and YFSETQ. Trimming removed 5 bases at V and 1 base at J, with 12 bases between. CDR3 length: 14 residues. CDR3 nucleotide sequence: TGCGCCAGCAGGGCGGGGCAGAAGAACACTGAAGCTTTCTTT. Its protein is CASRAGQKNTEAFF.

In this sample, this clonotype turned up a few times. V gene TRBV3-1 combines with J gene TRBJ2-5; D perhaps matches TRBD2 (6 bases). The CDR3 totals 13 residues. The V end was cut by 1 base, the J end by 14 bases, with 17 bases between. Germline CDR1 and CDR2: LGHDT and YNNKEL (reference sequence). In DNA, the CDR3 is TGTGCCAGCAGCCAAGGGGGAAGGGGAGGAGCTTACTTC. Residues: CASSQGGRGGAYF.